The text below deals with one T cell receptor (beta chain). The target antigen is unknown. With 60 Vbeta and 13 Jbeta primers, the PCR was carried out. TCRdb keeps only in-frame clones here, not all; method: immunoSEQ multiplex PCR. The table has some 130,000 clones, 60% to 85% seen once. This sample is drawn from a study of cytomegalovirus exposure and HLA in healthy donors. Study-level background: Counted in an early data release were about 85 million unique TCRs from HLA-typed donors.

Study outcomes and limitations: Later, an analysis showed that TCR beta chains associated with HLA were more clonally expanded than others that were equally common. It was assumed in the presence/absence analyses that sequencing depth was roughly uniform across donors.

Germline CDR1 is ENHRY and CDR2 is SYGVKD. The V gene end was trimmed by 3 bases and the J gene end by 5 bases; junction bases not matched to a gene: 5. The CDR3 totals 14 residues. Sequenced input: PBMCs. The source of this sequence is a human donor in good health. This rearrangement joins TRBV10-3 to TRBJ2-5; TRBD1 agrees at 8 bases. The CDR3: CAISETGGTETQYF. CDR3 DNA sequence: TGTGCCATCAGTGAAACAGGGGGTACGGAGACCCAGTACTTC.